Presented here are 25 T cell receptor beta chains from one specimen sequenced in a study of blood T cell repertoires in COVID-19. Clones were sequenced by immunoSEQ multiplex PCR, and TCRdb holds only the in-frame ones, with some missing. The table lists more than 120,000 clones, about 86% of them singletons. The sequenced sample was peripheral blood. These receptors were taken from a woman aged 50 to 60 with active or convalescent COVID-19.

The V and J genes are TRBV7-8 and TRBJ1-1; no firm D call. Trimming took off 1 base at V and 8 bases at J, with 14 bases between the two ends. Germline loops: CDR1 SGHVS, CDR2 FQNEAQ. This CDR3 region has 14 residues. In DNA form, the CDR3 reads TGTGCCAGCAGCTTAGGTCCGACGGAGGAAGAAGCTTTCTTT. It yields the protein CASSLGPTEEEAFF.

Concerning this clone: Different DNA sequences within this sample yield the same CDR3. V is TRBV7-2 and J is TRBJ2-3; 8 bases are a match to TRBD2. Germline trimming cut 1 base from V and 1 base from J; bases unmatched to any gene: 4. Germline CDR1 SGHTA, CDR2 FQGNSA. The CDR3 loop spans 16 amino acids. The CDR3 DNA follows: TGTGCCAGCAGCTTAGGGAGCGGGGGTGGCACAGATACGCAGTATTTT. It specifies CASSLGSGGGTDTQYF.

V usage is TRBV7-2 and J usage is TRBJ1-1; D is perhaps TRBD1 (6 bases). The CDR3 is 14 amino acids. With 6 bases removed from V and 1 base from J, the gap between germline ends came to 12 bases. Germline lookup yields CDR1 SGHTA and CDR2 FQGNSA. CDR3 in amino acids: CASRVGQTNTEAFF. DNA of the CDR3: TGTGCCAGCAGGGTAGGACAGACGAACACTGAAGCTTTCTTT.

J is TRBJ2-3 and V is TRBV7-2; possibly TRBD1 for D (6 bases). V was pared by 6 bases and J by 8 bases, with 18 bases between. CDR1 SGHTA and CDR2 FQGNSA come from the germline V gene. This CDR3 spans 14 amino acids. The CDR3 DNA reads TGTGCCAGCAGTAGGGACACCCTTCAGCTTACGCAGTATTTT. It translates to CASSRDTLQLTQYF. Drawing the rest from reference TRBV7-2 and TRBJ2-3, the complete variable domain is GAGVSQSPSNKVTEKGKDVELRCDPISGHTALYWYRQSLGQGLEFLIYFQGNSAPDKSGLPSDRFSAERTGGSVSTLTIQRTQQEDSAVYLCASSRDTLQLTQYFGPGTRLTVL.

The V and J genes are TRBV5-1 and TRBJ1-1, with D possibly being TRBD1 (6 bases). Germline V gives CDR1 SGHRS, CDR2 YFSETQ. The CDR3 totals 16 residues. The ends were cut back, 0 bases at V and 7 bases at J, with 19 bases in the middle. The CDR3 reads CASSLVRLVTGNEAFF. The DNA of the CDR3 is TGCGCCAGCAGCTTGGTTCGTTTGGTAACAGGGAATGAAGCTTTCTTT.

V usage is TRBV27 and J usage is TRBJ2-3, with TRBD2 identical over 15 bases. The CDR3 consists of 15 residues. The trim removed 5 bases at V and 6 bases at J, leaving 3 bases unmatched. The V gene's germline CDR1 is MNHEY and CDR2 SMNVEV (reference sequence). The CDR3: CASSPGTSGGDTQYF. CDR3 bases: TGTGCCAGCAGTCCAGGGACTAGCGGGGGGGATACGCAGTATTTT.

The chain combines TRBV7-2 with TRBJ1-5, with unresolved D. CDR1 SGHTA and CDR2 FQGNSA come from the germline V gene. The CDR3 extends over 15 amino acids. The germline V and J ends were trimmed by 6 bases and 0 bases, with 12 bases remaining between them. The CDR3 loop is CASSLASYSNQPQHF. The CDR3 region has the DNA TGTGCCAGCAGTCTAGCCAGTTATAGCAATCAGCCCCAGCATTTT.

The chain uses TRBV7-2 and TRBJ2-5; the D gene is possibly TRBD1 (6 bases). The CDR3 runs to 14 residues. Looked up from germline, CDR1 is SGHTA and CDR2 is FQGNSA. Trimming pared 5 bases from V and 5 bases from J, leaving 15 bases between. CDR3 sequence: CASSRIQGFETQYF. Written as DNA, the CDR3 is TGTGCCAGCAGCCGTATCCAGGGGTTTGAGACCCAGTACTTC.

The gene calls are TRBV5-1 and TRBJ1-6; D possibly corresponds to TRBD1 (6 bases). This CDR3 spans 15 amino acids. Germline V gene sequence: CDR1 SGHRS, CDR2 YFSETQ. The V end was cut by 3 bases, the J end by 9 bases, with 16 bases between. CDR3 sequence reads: CASSSGRGSSSPLHF. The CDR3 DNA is TGCGCCAGCAGCTCGGGCAGGGGATCCAGTTCACCCCTCCACTTT.

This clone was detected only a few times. The CDR3 bases are TGTGCCAGCAGCCAAACCACATCCCCCTACGAGCAGTACTTC. It is translated as CASSQTTSPYEQYF. The chain employs TRBV4-2 and TRBJ2-7; D unclear. V lost 2 bases to trimming and J lost 2 bases, with 10 bases between them. The CDR3 extends over 14 amino acids. Per the germline V gene, CDR1 is LGHNA and CDR2 is YNFKEQ.

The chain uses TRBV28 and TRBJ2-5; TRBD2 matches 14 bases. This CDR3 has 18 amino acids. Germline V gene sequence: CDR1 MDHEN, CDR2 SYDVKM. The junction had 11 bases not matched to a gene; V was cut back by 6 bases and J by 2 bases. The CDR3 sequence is CASSMPGLAGVDQETQYF. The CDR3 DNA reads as TGTGCCAGCAGCATGCCGGGACTAGCGGGAGTGGATCAAGAGACCCAGTACTTC.

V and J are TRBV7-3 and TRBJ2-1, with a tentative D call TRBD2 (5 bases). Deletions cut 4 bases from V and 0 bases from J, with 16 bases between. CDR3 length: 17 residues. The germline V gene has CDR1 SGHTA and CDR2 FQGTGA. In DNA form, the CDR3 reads TGTGCCAGCAGCTCAACCGGGGTCCGTAGCTCCTACAATGAGCAGTTCTTC. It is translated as CASSSTGVRSSYNEQFF.

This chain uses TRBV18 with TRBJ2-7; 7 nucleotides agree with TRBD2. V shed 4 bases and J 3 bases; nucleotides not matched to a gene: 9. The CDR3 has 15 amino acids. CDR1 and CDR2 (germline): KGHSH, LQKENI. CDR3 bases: TGTGCCAGCTCACTTGCGGGGGTTGGGGGCTACGAGCAGTACTTC. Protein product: CASSLAGVGGYEQYF.

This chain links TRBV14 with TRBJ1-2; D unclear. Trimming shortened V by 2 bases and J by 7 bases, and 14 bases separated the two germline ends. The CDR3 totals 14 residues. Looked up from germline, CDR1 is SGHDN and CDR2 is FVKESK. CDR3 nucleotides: TGTGCCAGCAGCCAAAGCGGCAGGAACGGTGGCTACACCTTC. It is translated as CASSQSGRNGGYTF.

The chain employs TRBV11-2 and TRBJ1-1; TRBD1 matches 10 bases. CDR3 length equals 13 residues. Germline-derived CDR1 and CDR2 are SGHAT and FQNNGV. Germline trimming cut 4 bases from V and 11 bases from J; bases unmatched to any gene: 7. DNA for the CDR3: TGTGCCAGCAGCTCTCGACAGGGGGCGGATGCTTTCTTT. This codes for CASSSRQGADAFF. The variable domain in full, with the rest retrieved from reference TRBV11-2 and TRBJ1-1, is EAGVAQSPRYKIIEKRQSVAFWCNPISGHATLYWYQQILGQGPKLLIQFQNNGVVDDSQLPKDRFSAERLKGVDSTLKIQPAKLEDSAVYLCASSSRQGADAFFGQGTRLTVV.

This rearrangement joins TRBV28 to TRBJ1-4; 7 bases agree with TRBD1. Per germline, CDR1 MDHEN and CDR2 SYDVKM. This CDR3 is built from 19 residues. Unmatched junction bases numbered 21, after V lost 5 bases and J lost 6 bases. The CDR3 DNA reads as TGTGCCAGCAGTGCGACGGACAGGCCGATCGGGGAGTCCTATGAAAAACTGTTTTTT. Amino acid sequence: CASSATDRPIGESYEKLFF.

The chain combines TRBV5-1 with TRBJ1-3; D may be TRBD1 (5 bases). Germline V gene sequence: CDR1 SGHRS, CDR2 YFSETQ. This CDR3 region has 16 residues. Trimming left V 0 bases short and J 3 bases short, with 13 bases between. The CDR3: CASSLAPSGDGNTIYF. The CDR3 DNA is TGCGCCAGCAGCTTGGCCCCGTCGGGGGATGGAAACACCATATATTTT.

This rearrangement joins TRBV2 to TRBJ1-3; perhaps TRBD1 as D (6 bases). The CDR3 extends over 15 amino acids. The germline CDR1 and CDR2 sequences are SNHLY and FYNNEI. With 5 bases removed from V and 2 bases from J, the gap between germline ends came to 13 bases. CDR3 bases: TGTGCCAGCAGTCAGGGGTTGCCCACTGGAAACACCATATATTTT. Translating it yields CASSQGLPTGNTIYF.

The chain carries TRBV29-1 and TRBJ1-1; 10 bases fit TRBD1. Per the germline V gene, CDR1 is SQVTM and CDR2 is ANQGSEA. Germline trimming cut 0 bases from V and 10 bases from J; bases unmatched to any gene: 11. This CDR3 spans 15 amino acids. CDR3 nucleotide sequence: TGCAGCGTTGAAGACCCGGGACAGGGGACTATTGGAGCTTTCTTT. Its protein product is CSVEDPGQGTIGAFF.

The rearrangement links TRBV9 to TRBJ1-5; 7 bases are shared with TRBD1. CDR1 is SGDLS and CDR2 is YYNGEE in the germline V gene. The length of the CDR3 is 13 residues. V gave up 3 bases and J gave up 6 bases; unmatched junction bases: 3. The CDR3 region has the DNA TGTGCCAGCAGCGATACAGGGGTTCAGCCCCAGCATTTT. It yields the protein CASSDTGVQPQHF.

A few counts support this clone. CDR3 sequence (DNA): TGTGCCAGCAGCTTCGCCCCCTCCCAATTTGGGGCGGGAACTGAAGCTTTCTTT. Amino acid sequence: CASSFAPSQFGAGTEAFF. The J gene is TRBJ1-1, the V gene TRBV7-9; TRBD1 might be the D (5 bases). The germline V gene has CDR1 SEHNR and CDR2 FQNEAQ (reference sequence). This CDR3 has 18 amino acids. Between the trimmed V and J ends, which lost 3 bases and 5 bases, there was a span of 25 bases.

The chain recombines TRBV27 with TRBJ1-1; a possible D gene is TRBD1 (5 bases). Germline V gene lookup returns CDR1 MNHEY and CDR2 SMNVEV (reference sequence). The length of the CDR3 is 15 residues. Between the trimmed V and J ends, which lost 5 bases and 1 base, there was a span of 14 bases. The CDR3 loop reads CASSLYSTGNTEAFF. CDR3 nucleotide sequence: TGTGCCAGCAGTCTATACTCTACAGGGAACACTGAAGCTTTCTTT.

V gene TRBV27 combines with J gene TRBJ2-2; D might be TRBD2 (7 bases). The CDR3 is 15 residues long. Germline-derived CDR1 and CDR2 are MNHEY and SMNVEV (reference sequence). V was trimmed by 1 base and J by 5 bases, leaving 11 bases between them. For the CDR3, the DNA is TGTGCCAGCAGTTTATGGGGGAGGGGGACCGGGGAGCTGTTTTTT. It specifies CASSLWGRGTGELFF.

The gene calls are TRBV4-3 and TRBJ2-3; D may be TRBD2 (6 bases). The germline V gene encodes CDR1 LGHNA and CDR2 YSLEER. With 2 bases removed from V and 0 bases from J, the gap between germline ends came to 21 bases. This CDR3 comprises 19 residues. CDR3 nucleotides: TGCGCCAGCAGCCAACGAAATTATATAAATAGCGGAAGCACAGATACGCAGTATTTT. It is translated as CASSQRNYINSGSTDTQYF.

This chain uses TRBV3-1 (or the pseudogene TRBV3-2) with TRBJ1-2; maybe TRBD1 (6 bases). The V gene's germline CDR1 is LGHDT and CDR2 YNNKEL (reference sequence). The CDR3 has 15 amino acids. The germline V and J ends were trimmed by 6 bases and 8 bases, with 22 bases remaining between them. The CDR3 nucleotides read TGTGCCAGCAGTCACACCGGGACACCCCTGGGGGGCTACACCTTC. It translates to CASSHTGTPLGGYTF.